This T cell receptor (beta chain) was recorded in a study of neurological immune-mediated disorders. TCRdb itself ran the 5' RACE reads through MiXCR, one entry per CDR3 protein. The sample holds over 50,000 distinct CDR3 sequences; around 3.1% are singletons and the top ten take around 5.6%. The sample holds many counts of this clonotype. The ends were cut back, 4 bases at V and 2 bases at J, with 12 bases in the middle. The CDR3 has 14 amino acids. CDR1 and CDR2 (germline): SGHDT, YYEEEE. The sample comprised PBMCs. This sequence was found in a man aged 35 to 55 with multiple sclerosis. The chain couples TRBV5-6 to TRBJ2-5; no clear D. CDR3 in amino acids: CASSDVQRQETQYF. DNA for the CDR3: TGTGCCAGCAGCGACGTACAGCGACAAGAGACCCAGTACTTC. The whole variable domain, remainder taken from reference TRBV5-6 and TRBJ2-5, is DAGVTQSPTHLIKTRGQQVTLRCSPKSGHDTVSWYQQALGQGPQFIFQYYEEEERQRGNFPDRFSGHQFPNYSSELNVNALLLGDSALYLCASSDVQRQETQYFGPGTRLLVL.